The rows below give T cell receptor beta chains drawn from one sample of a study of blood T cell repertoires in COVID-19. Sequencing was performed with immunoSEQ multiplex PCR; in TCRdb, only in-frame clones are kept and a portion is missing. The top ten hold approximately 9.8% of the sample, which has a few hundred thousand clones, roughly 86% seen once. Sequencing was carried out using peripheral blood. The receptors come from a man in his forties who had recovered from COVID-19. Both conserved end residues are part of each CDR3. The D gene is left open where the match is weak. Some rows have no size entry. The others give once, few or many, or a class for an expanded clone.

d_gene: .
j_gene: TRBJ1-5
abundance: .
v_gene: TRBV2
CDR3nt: TGTGCCAGCCGCATGTCAGGGTTGGCTCAGCCCCAGCATTTT
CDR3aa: CASRMSGLAQPQHF

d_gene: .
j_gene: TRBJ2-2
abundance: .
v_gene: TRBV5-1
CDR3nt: TGCGCCAGCAGCTTATTAGGGGCAAACGGCGGTACCGGGGAGCTGTTTTTT
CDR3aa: CASSLLGANGGTGELFF

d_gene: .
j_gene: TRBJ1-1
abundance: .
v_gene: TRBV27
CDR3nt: TGTGCCAGCAGTTTCCGGGGGGAAGCTTTCTTT
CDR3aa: CASSFRGEAFF

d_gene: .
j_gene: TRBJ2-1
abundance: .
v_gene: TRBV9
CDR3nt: TGTGCCAGCAGCGCCAACCAGGCTTGGAATGAGCAGTTCTTC
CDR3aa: CASSANQAWNEQFF

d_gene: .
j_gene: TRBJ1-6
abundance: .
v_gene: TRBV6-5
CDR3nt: TGTGCCAGCAGGGGCCCACCCTATTCACCCCTCCACTTT
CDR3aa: CASRGPPYSPLHF

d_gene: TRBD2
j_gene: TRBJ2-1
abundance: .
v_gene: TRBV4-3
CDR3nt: TGCGCCAGCAGCCAAGAAAAGGGACTAGCGGGAGGGCCGGGAGTTGGCAATGAGCAGTTCTTC
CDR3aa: CASSQEKGLAGGPGVGNEQFF

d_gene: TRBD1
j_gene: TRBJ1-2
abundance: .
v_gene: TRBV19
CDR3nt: TGTGCCAGTAATGGGGACAGGGAGCGGGGCACTTACGGCTACACCTTC
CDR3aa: CASNGDRERGTYGYTF

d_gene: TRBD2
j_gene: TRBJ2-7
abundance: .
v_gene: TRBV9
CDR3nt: TGTGCCAGCAGCGTAGATAGCGGGAAGACCTACGAGCAGTACTTC
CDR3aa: CASSVDSGKTYEQYF

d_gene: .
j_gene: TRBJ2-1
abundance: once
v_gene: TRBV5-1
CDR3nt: TGCGCCAGCAGCGGAGCTGGCACAACCACCCCCTACAATGAGCAGTTCTTC
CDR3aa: CASSGAGTTTPYNEQFF

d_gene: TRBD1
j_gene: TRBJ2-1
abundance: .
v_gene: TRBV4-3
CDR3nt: TGCGCCAGCAGCCAAGATCACAGGGGGAGGTCAACTGAGCAGTTCTTC
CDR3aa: CASSQDHRGRSTEQFF

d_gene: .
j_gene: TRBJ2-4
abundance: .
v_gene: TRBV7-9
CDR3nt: TGTGCCAGCAGCGGCGGTCCCGGGGTAAACATTCAGTACTTC
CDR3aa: CASSGGPGVNIQYF

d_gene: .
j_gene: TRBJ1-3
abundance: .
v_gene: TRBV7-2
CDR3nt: TGTGCCAGCAGCTTAGTCGCGGGGGCCCTGGGTGGAAACACCATATATTTT
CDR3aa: CASSLVAGALGGNTIYF

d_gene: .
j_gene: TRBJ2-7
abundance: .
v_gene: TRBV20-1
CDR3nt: TGCAGTGCCGCACTAACTGGAGAGCAGTACTTC
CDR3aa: CSAALTGEQYF

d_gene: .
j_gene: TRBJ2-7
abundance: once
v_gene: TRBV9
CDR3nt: TGTGCCAGCAGTTCAGGGACGGAGGGCGAGCAGTACTTC
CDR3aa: CASSSGTEGEQYF

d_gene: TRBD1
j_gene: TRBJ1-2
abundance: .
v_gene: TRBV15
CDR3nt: TGTGCCACCAGCAGAGTATCCGGGACAGGGGGCTATGGCTACACCTTC
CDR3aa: CATSRVSGTGGYGYTF

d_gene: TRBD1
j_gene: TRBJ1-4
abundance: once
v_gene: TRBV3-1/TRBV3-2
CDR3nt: TGTGCCAGCAGCTCCACAGGGGAGGAACTGTTTTTT
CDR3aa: CASSSTGEELFF

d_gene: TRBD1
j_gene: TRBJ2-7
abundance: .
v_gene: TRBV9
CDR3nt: TGTGCCAGCAGCGGGGCATCAGACAGGGACCACGAGCAGTACTTC
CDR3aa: CASSGASDRDHEQYF

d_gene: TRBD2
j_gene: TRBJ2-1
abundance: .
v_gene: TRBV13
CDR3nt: TGTGCCAGCAGCTGGAGCGGGGGGCCCCACAATGAGCAGTTCTTC
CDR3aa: CASSWSGGPHNEQFF

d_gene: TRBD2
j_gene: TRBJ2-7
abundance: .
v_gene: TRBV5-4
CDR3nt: TGTGCCAGCAGCGGGAGGGGCAATTTACCCTACGAGCAGTACTTC
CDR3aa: CASSGRGNLPYEQYF

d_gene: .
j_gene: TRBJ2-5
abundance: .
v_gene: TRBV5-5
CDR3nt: TGTGCCAGCAGCTTGGCCTCGGGCCAAGAGACCCAGTACTTC
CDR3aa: CASSLASGQETQYF

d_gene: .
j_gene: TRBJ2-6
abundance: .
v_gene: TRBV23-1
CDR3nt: TGCGCCAGCCTCCCTGGGGCCAACGTCCTGACTTTC
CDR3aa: CASLPGANVLTF

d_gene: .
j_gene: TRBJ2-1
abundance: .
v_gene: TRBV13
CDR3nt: TGTGCCAGCAGCTCACTCGGGACTGGGTTCAATGAGCAGTTCTTC
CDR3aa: CASSSLGTGFNEQFF

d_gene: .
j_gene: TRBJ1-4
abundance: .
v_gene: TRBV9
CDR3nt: TGTGCCAGCAGCGTAGGGCCCGCAACTAATGAAAAACTGTTTTTT
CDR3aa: CASSVGPATNEKLFF

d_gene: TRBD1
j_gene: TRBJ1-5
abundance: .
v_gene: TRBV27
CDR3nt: TGTGCCAGCAGTCCAATGACAGGGGTGGGCAATCAGCCCCAGCATTTT
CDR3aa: CASSPMTGVGNQPQHF

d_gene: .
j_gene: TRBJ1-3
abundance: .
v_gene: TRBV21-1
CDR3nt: TGTGCCACCAAAGCCCAGGGAGGGAATAATGGAAACACCATATATTTT
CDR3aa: CATKAQGGNNGNTIYF

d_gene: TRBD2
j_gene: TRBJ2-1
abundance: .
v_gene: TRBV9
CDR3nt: TGTGCCAGCAGCGACAGCGGGAGGTCCCACAATGAGCAGTTCTTC
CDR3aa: CASSDSGRSHNEQFF

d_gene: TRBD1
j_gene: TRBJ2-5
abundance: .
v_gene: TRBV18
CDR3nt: TGTGCCAGCTCATCGGGACAGTTGGAGACCCAGTACTTC
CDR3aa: CASSSGQLETQYF

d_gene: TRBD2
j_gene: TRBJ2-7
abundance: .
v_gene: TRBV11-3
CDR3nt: TGTGCCAGCAGCCAGACCCGAGCGGGGGAGCAGTACTTC
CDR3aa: CASSQTRAGEQYF

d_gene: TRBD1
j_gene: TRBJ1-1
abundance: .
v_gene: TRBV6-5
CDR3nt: TGTGCCAGCAAACCGGGACAGGGGAACACTGAAGCTTTCTTT
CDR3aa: CASKPGQGNTEAFF

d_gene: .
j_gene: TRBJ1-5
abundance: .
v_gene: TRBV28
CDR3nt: TGTGCCAGCAGTGGCAGGGAGGCGCTTAGGGAGCCCCAGCATTTT
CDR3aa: CASSGREALREPQHF

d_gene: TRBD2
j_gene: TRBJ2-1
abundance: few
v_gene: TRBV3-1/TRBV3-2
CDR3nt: TGTGCCAGCAGCTCCCGCGCCAGCGGGGCGTACAATGAGCAGTTCTTC
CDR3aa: CASSSRASGAYNEQFF

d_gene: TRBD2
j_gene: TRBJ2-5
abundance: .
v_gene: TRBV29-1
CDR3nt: TGCAGCGTGGCCGGGACTAGGGATGGGACCCAGTACTTC
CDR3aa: CSVAGTRDGTQYF